This T cell receptor beta chain is from a study of blood T cell repertoires in COVID-19. Study details: Samples representing acute and convalescent COVID-19 were sourced from the United States, Italy and Spain. The cDNA or gDNA used as material had been derived from T cells, B-cell-depleted T cells, or PBMCs.

In this sample, this clone turned up once. There are 15 residues in the CDR3. J was trimmed by 8 bases and V by 0 bases; bases with no gene match: 8. Germline CDR1 and CDR2: MNHEY and SMNVEV (reference sequence). In the study's own analysis: The authors estimated nucleated cell counts from reference gene primer amplification. TCRdb's table, derived via immunoSEQ multiplex PCR, lists solely in-frame clones and lacks some. V and J calls and clone size are those listed in that table; D and trimming were worked out from the DNA. The sample shows about 260,000 clones, about 89% of them seen only once. The chain is built from TRBV27 and TRBJ1-2; TRBD1 aligns across 8 bases. Sequencing input: peripheral blood. The clonotype was recovered from a man aged 40-49 years with active or convalescent COVID-19. The CDR3 region has the DNA TGTGCCAGCAGTTTATCAGTAGGGACAGGTACCGGCTACACCTTC. Its translation is CASSLSVGTGTGYTF.